These 14 T cell receptor beta chains were all obtained from the same sample, sequenced in a study of CD8 T cell repertoires and HIV-1 epitope variants. No antigen has been identified for these receptors. Clones were sequenced by immunoSEQ multiplex PCR, and TCRdb holds only the in-frame ones, with some missing. Among a few thousand clones, roughly 60% were seen once, and the ten largest hold approximately 46%. The sequenced material came from cultured CD8+ T cells derived from PBMCs. The receptors shown here come from a male donor with HIV.

J is TRBJ2-7 and V is TRBV10-2; 10 nucleotides match TRBD1. This CDR3 contains 15 residues. V was clipped by 6 bases and J by 4 bases; unmatched bases: 9. Germline V gene sequence: CDR1 WSHSY, CDR2 SAAADI. As DNA, the CDR3 is TGCGCCAGCAGCACCGGGACAGGGGAAATATACGAGCAGTACTTC. Protein sequence: CASSTGTGEIYEQYF.

In its sample, this clone was seen a few times. The chain links TRBV13 to TRBJ2-1; no clear D. Trimming took off 2 bases at V and 2 bases at J, with 4 bases between the two ends. CDR1 and CDR2 (germline): PRHDT, FYEKMQ (reference sequence). The CDR3 consists of 13 residues. The CDR3 coding sequence is TGTGCCAGCAGCTTACTGGCCTACAATGAGCAGTTCTTC. As protein: CASSLLAYNEQFF.

J is TRBJ2-5 and V is TRBV9; 15 bases line up with TRBD2. CDR1 is SGDLS and CDR2 is YYNGEE in the germline V gene. CDR3 length: 19 residues. With V trimmed by 4 bases and J by 2 bases, 12 bases remained unmatched. CDR3 region: CASSPGTSGGRGTQETQYF. As DNA, the CDR3 is TGTGCCAGCAGCCCCGGGACTAGCGGGGGGAGGGGGACTCAAGAGACCCAGTACTTC.

The chain has TRBV7-2 and TRBJ2-5, with unresolved D. V gave up 4 bases and J gave up 4 bases, with 16 bases separating them. The V gene's germline CDR1 is SGHTA and CDR2 FQGNSA. The CDR3 is made up of 15 amino acids. The CDR3 here is CASSSIPILTETQYF. In nucleotides, the CDR3 is TGTGCCAGCAGCTCGATTCCGATTTTGACAGAGACCCAGTACTTC.

The V call is TRBV5-1, the J call TRBJ2-5, with 8 bases that match TRBD2. CDR3 length: 16 amino acids. The trim removed 1 base at V and 0 bases at J, leaving 5 bases unmatched. Germline values: CDR1 SGHRS, CDR2 YFSETQ. The CDR3 bases are TGCGCCAGCAGCTTGAAAATAGCGGGGTACCAAGAGACCCAGTACTTC. The encoded protein is CASSLKIAGYQETQYF.

V gene TRBV6-5 combines with J gene TRBJ2-5, with D perhaps matching TRBD2 (5 bases). Germline V lookup: CDR1 MNHEY, CDR2 SVGAGI. Trimming removed 6 bases at V and 2 bases at J, with 16 bases between. The CDR3 is 15 amino acids. This chain's CDR3 is CASSSAGIDQETQYF. In DNA form, the CDR3 reads TGTGCCAGCAGCTCCGCCGGGATAGATCAAGAGACCCAGTACTTC.

There are a few counts of this clone. V gene TRBV27 combines with J gene TRBJ2-3; D remains unclear. The CDR3 totals 15 residues. Germline V lookup: CDR1 MNHEY, CDR2 SMNVEV (reference sequence). The V gene lost 3 bases and the J gene lost 1 base, with 11 bases spanning the gap. The CDR3 is CASSFSPGGTDTQYF. The CDR3 nucleotides read TGTGCCAGCAGTTTTAGCCCGGGTGGCACAGATACGCAGTATTTT.

The chain uses TRBV29-1 and TRBJ2-2, with D tentatively TRBD2 (6 bases). CDR1 is SQVTM and CDR2 is ANQGSEA in the germline V gene. The V gene lost 7 bases and the J gene lost 1 base, with 16 bases spanning the gap. This CDR3 spans 15 amino acids. CDR3 amino acids: CSASGGGKNTGELFF. As DNA, the CDR3 is TGCAGCGCCTCAGGTGGCGGGAAGAACACCGGGGAGCTGTTTTTT.

The rearrangement joins TRBV15 to TRBJ2-7; D perhaps matches TRBD1 (6 bases). The CDR3 sequence is 14 residues long. V dropped 1 base and J dropped 5 bases, with 12 bases sitting between them. Germline lookup yields CDR1 LNHNV and CDR2 YYDKDF (reference sequence). This chain's CDR3 is CATSRADRFDEQYF. CDR3 in DNA: TGTGCCACCAGCAGAGCTGACAGGTTCGACGAGCAGTACTTC.

This chain uses TRBV6-1 with TRBJ2-7; D is uncertain. Germline assignment: CDR1 MNHNS and CDR2 SASEGT. CDR3 size: 14 residues. Trimming cost V 5 bases and J 2 bases, with 13 bases left between them. CDR3 DNA: TGTGCCAGCAGTTCAGATGTCTCGGCCTACGAGCAGTACTTC. Residues: CASSSDVSAYEQYF.

The J gene is TRBJ1-2, the V gene TRBV4-1; weak D call: TRBD1 (6 bases). The CDR3 covers 15 residues. The germline gives CDR1 MGHRA, CDR2 YSYEKL. V shed 4 bases and J shed 4 bases, with 16 bases lying between them. The CDR3: CASSPGDGGAYGYTF. Here the CDR3 DNA reads TGCGCCAGCAGCCCCGGGGATGGGGGGGCCTATGGCTACACCTTC.

The rearrangement joins TRBV10-3 to TRBJ2-5; TRBD1 agrees at 11 bases. In germline, CDR1 is ENHRY, CDR2 SYGVKD. The CDR3 loop spans 16 amino acids. V lost 3 bases, J lost 5 bases, and 8 bases stayed unmatched. CDR3 bases: TGTGCCATCAGTGACCCCGGACAGGGGGCCGGGGAGACCCAGTACTTC. Its protein is CAISDPGQGAGETQYF.

CDR3 region: CASSLTSYNEQFF. The CDR3 DNA follows: TGTGCCAGCAGCCTCACTAGTTACAATGAGCAGTTCTTC. This chain uses TRBV6-6 with TRBJ2-1, with a possible D match to TRBD2 (5 bases). Looked up from germline, CDR1 is MNHNY and CDR2 is SVGAGI (reference sequence). Trimming pared 6 bases from V and 4 bases from J, leaving 10 bases between. This CDR3 has 13 amino acids.

The V and J genes are TRBV15 and TRBJ1-5; tentative D call: TRBD1 (5 bases). CDR1 LNHNV and CDR2 YYDKDF come from the germline V gene (reference sequence). Trimming cost V 1 base and J 5 bases, with 12 bases left between them. This CDR3 has 15 residues. The CDR3 is CATSRGTGTDQPQHF. The CDR3 DNA is TGTGCCACCAGCAGAGGTACAGGTACAGATCAGCCCCAGCATTTT.